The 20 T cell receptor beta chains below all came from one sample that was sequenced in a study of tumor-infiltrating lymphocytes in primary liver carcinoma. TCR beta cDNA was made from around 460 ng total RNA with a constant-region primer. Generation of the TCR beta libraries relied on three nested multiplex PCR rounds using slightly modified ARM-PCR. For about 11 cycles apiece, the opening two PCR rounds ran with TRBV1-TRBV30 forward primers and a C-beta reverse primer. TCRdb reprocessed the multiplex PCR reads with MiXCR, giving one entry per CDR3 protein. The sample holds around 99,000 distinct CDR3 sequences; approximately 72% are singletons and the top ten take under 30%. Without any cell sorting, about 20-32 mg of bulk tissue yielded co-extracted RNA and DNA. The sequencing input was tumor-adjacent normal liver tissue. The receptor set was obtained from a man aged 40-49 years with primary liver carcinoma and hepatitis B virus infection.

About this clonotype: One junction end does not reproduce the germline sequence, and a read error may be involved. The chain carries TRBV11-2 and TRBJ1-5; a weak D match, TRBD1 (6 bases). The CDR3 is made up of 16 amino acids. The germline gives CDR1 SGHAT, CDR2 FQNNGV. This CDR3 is CVSSRAGGHSNQPQHF. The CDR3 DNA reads TGTGTCAGCAGCCGGGCTGGGGGACATAGCAATCAGCCCCAGCATTTT.

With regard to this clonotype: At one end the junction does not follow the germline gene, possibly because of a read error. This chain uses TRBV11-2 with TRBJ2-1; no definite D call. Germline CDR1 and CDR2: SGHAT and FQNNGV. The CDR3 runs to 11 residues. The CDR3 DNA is TGTGCCAACAGCTTAGCCGATGAGCAGTTCTTC. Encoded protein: CANSLADEQFF.

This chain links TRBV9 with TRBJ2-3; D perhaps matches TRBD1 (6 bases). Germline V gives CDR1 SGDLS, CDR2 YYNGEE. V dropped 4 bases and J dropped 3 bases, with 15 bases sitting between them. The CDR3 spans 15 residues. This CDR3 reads CASSRYRVNTDTQYF. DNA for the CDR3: TGTGCCAGCAGCCGCTACAGGGTTAATACAGATACGCAGTATTTT. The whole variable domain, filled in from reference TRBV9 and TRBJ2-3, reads DSGVTQTPKHLITATGQRVTLRCSPRSGDLSVYWYQQSLDQGLQFLIQYYNGEERAKGNILERFSAQQFPDLHSELNLSSLELGDSALYFCASSRYRVNTDTQYFGPGTRLTVL.

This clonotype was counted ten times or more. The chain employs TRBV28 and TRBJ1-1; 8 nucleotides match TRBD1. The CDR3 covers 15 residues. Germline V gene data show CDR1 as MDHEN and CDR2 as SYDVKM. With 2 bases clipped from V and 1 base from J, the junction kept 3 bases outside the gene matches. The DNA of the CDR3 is TGTGCCAGCAGTTTAGCGGACAGGGAGAACACTGAAGCTTTCTTT. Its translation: CASSLADRENTEAFF.

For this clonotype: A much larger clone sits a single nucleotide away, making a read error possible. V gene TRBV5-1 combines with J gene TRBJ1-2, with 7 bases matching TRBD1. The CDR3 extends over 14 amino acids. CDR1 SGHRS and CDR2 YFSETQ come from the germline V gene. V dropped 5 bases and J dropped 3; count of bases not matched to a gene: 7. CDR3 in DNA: TGCGCCAGCAGTATAGGGGGCTCGTACTATGGCTACACCTTC. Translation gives CASSIGGSYYGYTF.

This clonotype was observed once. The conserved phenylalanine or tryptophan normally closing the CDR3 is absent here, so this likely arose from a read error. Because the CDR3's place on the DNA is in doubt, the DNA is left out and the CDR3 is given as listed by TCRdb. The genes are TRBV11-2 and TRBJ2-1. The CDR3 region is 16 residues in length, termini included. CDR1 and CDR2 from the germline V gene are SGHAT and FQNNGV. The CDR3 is CASSSPGRGPYNEHFL.

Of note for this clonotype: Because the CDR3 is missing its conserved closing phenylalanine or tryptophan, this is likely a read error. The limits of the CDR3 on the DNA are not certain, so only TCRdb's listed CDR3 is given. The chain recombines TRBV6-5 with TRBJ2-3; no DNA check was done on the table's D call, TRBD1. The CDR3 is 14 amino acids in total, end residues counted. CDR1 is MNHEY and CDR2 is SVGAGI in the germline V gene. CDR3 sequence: CASSVSQWADTEYL.

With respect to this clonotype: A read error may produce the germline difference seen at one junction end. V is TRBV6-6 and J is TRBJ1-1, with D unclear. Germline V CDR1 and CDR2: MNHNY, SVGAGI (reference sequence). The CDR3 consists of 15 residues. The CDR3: CASSYSSEVGTEAIF. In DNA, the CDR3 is TGTGCCAGCAGTTACTCGTCCGAGGTGGGAACTGAAGCCATCTTT.

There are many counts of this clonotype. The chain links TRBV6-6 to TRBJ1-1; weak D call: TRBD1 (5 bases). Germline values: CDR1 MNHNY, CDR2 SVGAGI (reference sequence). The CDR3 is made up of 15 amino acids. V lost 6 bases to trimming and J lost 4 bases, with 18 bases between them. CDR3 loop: CASRSGVVAPTEAFF. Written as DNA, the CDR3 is TGTGCCAGCAGGTCGGGGGTAGTGGCGCCCACTGAAGCTTTCTTT.

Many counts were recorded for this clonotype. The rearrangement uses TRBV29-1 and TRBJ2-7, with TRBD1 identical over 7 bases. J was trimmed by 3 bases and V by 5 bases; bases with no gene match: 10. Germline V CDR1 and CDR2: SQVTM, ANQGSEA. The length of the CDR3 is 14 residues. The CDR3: CSVKYRDRSYEQYF. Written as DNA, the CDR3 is TGCAGCGTTAAATACCGGGACAGAAGCTACGAGCAGTACTTC.

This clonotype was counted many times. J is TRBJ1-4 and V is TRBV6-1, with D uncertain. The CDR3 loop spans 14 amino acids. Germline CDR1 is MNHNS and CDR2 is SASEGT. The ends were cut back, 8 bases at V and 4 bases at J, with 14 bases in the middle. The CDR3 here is CASAEGTVNEKLFF. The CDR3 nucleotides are TGTGCCAGCGCCGAAGGTACAGTTAATGAAAAACTGTTTTTT.

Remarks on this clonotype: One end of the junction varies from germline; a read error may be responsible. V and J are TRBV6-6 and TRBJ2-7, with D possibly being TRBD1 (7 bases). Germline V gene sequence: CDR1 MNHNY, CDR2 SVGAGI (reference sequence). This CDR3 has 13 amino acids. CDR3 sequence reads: CVSSFGQDYEQYF. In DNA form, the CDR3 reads TGTGTCAGCAGTTTCGGACAGGACTACGAGCAGTATTTC.

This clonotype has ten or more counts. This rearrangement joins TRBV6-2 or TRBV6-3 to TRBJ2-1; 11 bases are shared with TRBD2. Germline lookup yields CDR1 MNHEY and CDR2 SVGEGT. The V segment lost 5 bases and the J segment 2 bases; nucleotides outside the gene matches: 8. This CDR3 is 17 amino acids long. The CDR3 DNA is TGTGCCAGCAGTGACCCAACTAGCGGGAGAACCTACAATGAGCAGTTCTTC. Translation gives CASSDPTSGRTYNEQFF.

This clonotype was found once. The CDR3: CVHQTGGAANEKLFF. CDR3 in DNA: TGTGTCCACCAGACAGGGGGAGCGGCTAATGAAAAACTGTTTTTT. The chain links TRBV30 to TRBJ1-4, with 9 bases fitting TRBD1. The CDR3 has 15 amino acids. Per germline, CDR1 GTSNPN and CDR2 SVGIG (reference sequence). Supplemented by reference TRBV30 and TRBJ1-4, the full variable domain reads SQTIHQWPATLVQPVGSPLSLECTVEGTSNPNLYWYRQAAGRGLQLLFYSVGIGQISSEVPQNLSASRPQDRQFILSSKKLLLSDSGFYLCVHQTGGAANEKLFFGSGTQLSVL.

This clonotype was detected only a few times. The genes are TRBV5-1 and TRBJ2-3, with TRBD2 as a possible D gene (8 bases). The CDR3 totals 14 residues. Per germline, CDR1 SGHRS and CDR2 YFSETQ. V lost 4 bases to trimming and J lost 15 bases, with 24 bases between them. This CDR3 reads CASSKQGREAPRYF. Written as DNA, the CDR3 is TGCGCCAGCAGCAAACAGGGGCGGGAGGCTCCTCGATATTTT.

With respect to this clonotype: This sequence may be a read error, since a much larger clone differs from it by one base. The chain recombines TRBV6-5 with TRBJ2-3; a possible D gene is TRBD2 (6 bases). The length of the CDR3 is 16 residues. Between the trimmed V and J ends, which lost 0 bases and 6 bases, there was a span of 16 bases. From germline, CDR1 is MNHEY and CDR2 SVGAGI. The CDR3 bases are TGTGCCAGCAGTTACTCGAGTAGCGGAATGGGGGATACGCAGTATTTT. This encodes CASSYSSSGMGDTQYF.

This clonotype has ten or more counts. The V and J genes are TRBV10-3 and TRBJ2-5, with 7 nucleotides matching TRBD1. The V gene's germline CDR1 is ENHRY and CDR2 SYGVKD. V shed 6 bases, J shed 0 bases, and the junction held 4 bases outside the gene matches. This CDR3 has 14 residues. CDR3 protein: CAISLGQYQETQYF. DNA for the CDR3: TGTGCCATCAGCTTGGGACAGTACCAAGAGACCCAGTACTTC.

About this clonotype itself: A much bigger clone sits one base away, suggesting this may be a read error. CDR3 in amino acids: CASRTRGREQYF. CDR3 nucleotide sequence: TGTGCCAGCAGGACAAGGGGAAGAGAGCAGTACTTC. The chain uses TRBV6-5 and TRBJ2-7, with TRBD1 as a possible D gene (5 bases). Trimming left V 6 bases short and J 7 bases short, with 13 bases between. Germline V gene data show CDR1 as MNHEY and CDR2 as SVGAGI. The CDR3 has 12 residues.

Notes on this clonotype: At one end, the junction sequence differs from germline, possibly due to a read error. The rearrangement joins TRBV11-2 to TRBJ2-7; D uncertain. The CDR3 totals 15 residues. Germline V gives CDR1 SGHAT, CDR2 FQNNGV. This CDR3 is CDSSSGWVQTYERYF. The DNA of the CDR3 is TGTGACAGCAGCTCGGGTTGGGTACAGACCTACGAGCGGTACTTC.

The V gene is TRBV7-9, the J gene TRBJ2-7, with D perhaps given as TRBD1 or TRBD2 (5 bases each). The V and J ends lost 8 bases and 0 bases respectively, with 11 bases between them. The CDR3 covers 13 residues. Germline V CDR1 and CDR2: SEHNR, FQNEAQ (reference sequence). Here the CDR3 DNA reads TGTGCCAGCGTGGGGGAGCGCTCCTACGAGCAGTACTTC. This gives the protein CASVGERSYEQYF.